The 17 T cell receptor beta chains below all came from one sample that was sequenced in a study of blood T cell repertoires in COVID-19. Some clones are missing from TCRdb's copy, which holds only in-frame ones; the method was immunoSEQ multiplex PCR. The table shows approximately 190,000 clones, with 90% occurring only once. Sequences were obtained from peripheral blood. The receptors shown here come from a man aged 45 to 65 with acute or convalescent COVID-19.

The genes are TRBV19 and TRBJ1-5; TRBD1 is a possible D gene (6 bases). The germline gives CDR1 LNHDA, CDR2 SQIVND (reference sequence). The CDR3 has 16 amino acids. Between the trimmed V and J ends, which lost 4 bases and 3 bases, there was a span of 16 bases. The CDR3 region is CASSTPSQGYNQPQHF. As DNA, the CDR3 is TGTGCCAGTAGTACCCCGAGCCAGGGGTACAATCAGCCCCAGCATTTT.

The V and J genes are TRBV6-5 and TRBJ1-3, with no clear D. The germline CDR1 and CDR2 sequences are MNHEY and SVGAGI. V was trimmed by 4 bases and J by 3 bases, leaving 13 bases between them. The CDR3 contains 15 residues. The CDR3 DNA is TGTGCCAGCAGTTTTCCCGAGCTGCATGGAAACACCATATATTTT. Amino acid sequence: CASSFPELHGNTIYF.

This clone occurred once. The chain couples TRBV7-3 to TRBJ1-1; a weak D match, TRBD1 (5 bases). The V and J ends lost 4 bases and 3 bases respectively, with 9 bases between them. The CDR3 spans 13 residues. Germline V gene sequence: CDR1 SGHTA, CDR2 FQGTGA. CDR3 region: CASSWTSDTEAFF. The CDR3 DNA reads as TGTGCCAGCAGCTGGACATCGGACACTGAAGCTTTCTTT.

The J gene is TRBJ1-6, the V gene TRBV5-1; D gene unclear. Deletions cut 0 bases from V and 11 bases from J, with 12 bases between. Germline CDR1 SGHRS, CDR2 YFSETQ. The CDR3 covers 14 residues. The DNA of the CDR3 is TGCGCCAGCAGCTTGGATTCGAGGAAGCCACCCCTCCACTTT. It translates to CASSLDSRKPPLHF.

The CDR3 reads CASSSPPQKAQYF. The CDR3 region has the DNA TGTGCCAGCAGTTCACCCCCTCAGAAAGCGCAGTATTTT. This chain uses TRBV28 with TRBJ2-3; D not certain. The germline CDR1 and CDR2 sequences are MDHEN and SYDVKM. The CDR3 is 13 residues long. Trimming left V 4 bases short and J 10 bases short, with 15 bases between. The variable domain in full, completed from reference TRBV28 and TRBJ2-3, reads DVKVTQSSRYLVKRTGEKVFLECVQDMDHENMFWYRQDPGLGLRLIYFSYDVKMKEKGDIPEGYSVSREKKERFSLILESASTNQTSMYLCASSSPPQKAQYFGPGTRLTVL.

This rearrangement joins TRBV27 to TRBJ2-7; 8 nucleotides match TRBD2. Germline values: CDR1 MNHEY, CDR2 SMNVEV (reference sequence). Germline trimming cut 2 bases from V and 7 bases from J; bases unmatched to any gene: 13. The CDR3 runs to 16 residues. The CDR3 sequence is CASSLTGLAGRGEQYF. DNA for the CDR3: TGTGCCAGCAGTTTAACTGGACTAGCAGGCCGGGGAGAGCAGTACTTC.

This clone came up once. The chain combines TRBV5-4 with TRBJ2-2; 11 nucleotides agree with TRBD2. Trimming removed 1 base from V and 4 bases from J; junction bases left unmatched: 3. In germline, CDR1 is SGHNT, CDR2 YYREEE (reference sequence). The CDR3 contains 16 residues. For the CDR3, the DNA is TGTGCCAGCAGCTTGTCTCTAGCGGGGGGCACCGGGGAGCTGTTTTTT. Encoded protein: CASSLSLAGGTGELFF. Full variable domain (missing parts from reference TRBV5-4 and TRBJ2-2): ETGVTQSPTHLIKTRGQQVTLRCSSQSGHNTVSWYQQALGQGPQFIFQYYREEENGRGNFPPRFSGLQFPNYSSELNVNALELDDSALYLCASSLSLAGGTGELFFGEGSRLTVL.

This clone was seen only a few times. The V gene is TRBV12-1, the J gene TRBJ2-2; the D call TRBD1 from the table was never checked on the DNA. TRBV12-1 is shown as a pseudogene. The CDR3 has 16 residues. The CDR3 loop is CASSIEDITATGELFF. The CDR3 bases are TGTGCCAGCAGCATAGAAGACATTACCGCCACCGGGGAGCTGTTTTTT.

J is TRBJ2-1 and V is TRBV27; TRBD2 agrees at 8 bases. V trimming: 5 bases; J trimming: 8 bases; junction bases outside the gene matches: 11. The CDR3 totals 15 residues. Germline CDR1 MNHEY, CDR2 SMNVEV (reference sequence). The CDR3 loop reads CASSTLSGRGDEQFF. The CDR3 bases are TGTGCCAGCAGTACCTTAAGCGGGAGAGGCGATGAGCAGTTCTTC.

This sequence joins TRBV11-2 and TRBJ2-1, with a weak D call TRBD1 (6 bases). This CDR3 has 16 amino acids. The V end was cut by 1 base, the J end by 8 bases, with 18 bases between. CDR1 and CDR2 (germline): SGHAT, FQNNGV. This CDR3 reads CASSLALRTEAYEQFF. The CDR3 DNA reads TGTGCCAGCAGCTTAGCCCTTCGGACAGAGGCCTATGAGCAGTTCTTC.

This clone was detected once. The chain links TRBV14 to TRBJ1-1; maybe TRBD1 (6 bases). Trimming cost V 4 bases and J 5 bases, with 17 bases left between them. Germline V CDR1 and CDR2: SGHDN, FVKESK. The CDR3 is 15 residues long. The CDR3 region has the DNA TGTGCCAGCAGCCGGGGCGATTACAGGGATACTGAAGCTTTCTTT. Its protein is CASSRGDYRDTEAFF.

CDR3 DNA sequence: TGCGCCAGCAGCTTGGTTGCGGGGGACCAAGAGACCCAGTACTTC. Translating gives CASSLVAGDQETQYF. The chain recombines TRBV5-1 with TRBJ2-5, with TRBD2 matching over 7 bases. V trimming: 0 bases; J trimming: 0 bases; junction bases outside the gene matches: 2. The germline CDR1 and CDR2 sequences are SGHRS and YFSETQ. This CDR3 has 15 residues. Drawing the rest from reference TRBV5-1 and TRBJ2-5, the complete variable domain is KAGVTQTPRYLIKTRGQQVTLSCSPISGHRSVSWYQQTPGQGLQFLFEYFSETQRNKGNFPGRFSGRQFSNSRSEMNVSTLELGDSALYLCASSLVAGDQETQYFGPGTRLLVL.

The chain employs TRBV19 and TRBJ2-3; D is possibly TRBD1 (6 bases). The CDR3 runs 15 residues. V lost 8 bases and J 0 bases, leaving 15 bases between the germline ends. Germline CDR1 LNHDA, CDR2 SQIVND (reference sequence). The CDR3 sequence is CASRKTGTSTDTQYF. The CDR3 coding sequence is TGTGCCAGTCGAAAAACAGGGACAAGCACAGATACGCAGTATTTT.

The chain recombines TRBV6-2 or TRBV6-3 with TRBJ2-1; D not certain. CDR1 MNHEY and CDR2 SVGEGT come from the germline V gene. The CDR3 totals 14 residues. The V end was cut by 2 bases, the J end by 6 bases, with 11 bases between. CDR3 residues: CASSYGGRSNEQFF. CDR3 DNA: TGTGCCAGCAGTTACGGTGGCCGAAGCAATGAGCAGTTCTTC.

The rearrangement links TRBV28 to TRBJ2-1; tentatively, D is TRBD2 (5 bases). V gave up 8 bases and J gave up 5 bases, with 22 bases separating them. This CDR3 is built from 16 residues. From germline, CDR1 is MDHEN and CDR2 SYDVKM. Written as DNA, the CDR3 is TGTGCCAGCTCCCCGGGATCAATAGGCGGTGACAATGAGCAGTTCTTC. Translating gives CASSPGSIGGDNEQFF.

The chain recombines TRBV27 with TRBJ1-1; D not certain. The V and J ends lost 2 bases and 0 bases respectively, with 10 bases between them. The germline gives CDR1 MNHEY, CDR2 SMNVEV (reference sequence). The CDR3 loop spans 15 amino acids. The CDR3 DNA reads as TGTGCCAGCAGTTTAAGGAGTCGGCTGAACACTGAAGCTTTCTTT. Its translation: CASSLRSRLNTEAFF.

V and J are TRBV2 and TRBJ2-7; 8 positions agree with TRBD1. The CDR3 is 12 amino acids. The V and J ends lost 4 bases and 13 bases, in that order; junction bases with no gene match: 9. Germline CDR1 SNHLY, CDR2 FYNNEI. CDR3 residues: CASSGTGGTGYF. DNA of the CDR3: TGTGCCAGCAGTGGCACCGGCGGGACAGGCTACTTC.